These T cell receptor beta chains were read from a single sample in a study of T cell changes during pregnancy in multiple sclerosis. The repertoire was sequenced with immunoSEQ multiplex PCR; TCRdb's copy has only in-frame clones and lacks some. The repertoire includes around 63,000 clones, 85% to 95% of them detected once, and roughly 3.2% sits in the top ten. Sequenced here: CD8+ T cells from peripheral blood mononuclear cells, sampled in the third trimester of pregnancy. The receptors here all came from a female donor in good health, enrolled as a control in a pregnancy study. The conserved cysteine and the conserved F or W are not part of the CDR3 here. D genes are given only for firm matches. Clone size appears in some rows only: once, few, many, or a class for an expanded clone.

TRBJ2-7 | TRBV6-1 | - | - | ASSEGTPYEQY
TRBJ2-2 | TRBV4-3 | - | - | ASSQGGLGSGELF
TRBJ2-7 | TRBV6-6 | - | TRBD1 | ASRDRDSSYEQY
TRBJ1-1 | TRBV2 | - | - | ASKSAEAF
TRBJ1-2 | TRBV27 | - | - | ASTSQVGLYT
TRBJ1-2 | TRBV14 | - | - | ASSQGRVVSADGYT
TRBJ2-1 | TRBV7-2 | once | TRBD2 | ASSLALADLYNEQF
TRBJ2-5 | TRBV6-6 | - | TRBD1 | ASSWGTGDEETQY
TRBJ2-2 | TRBV11-2 | - | TRBD2 | ASPTDVGGGLTGELF
TRBJ1-2 | TRBV10-3 | - | TRBD1 | AISASGTGSLYGYT
TRBJ2-7 | TRBV10-3 | - | TRBD2 | AISETSGGPQGEQY
TRBJ2-7 | TRBV19 | - | TRBD1 | ASATGDGAYEQY
TRBJ1-5 | TRBV4-1 | - | - | ASSQGNSNQPQH
TRBJ2-7 | TRBV4-3 | - | - | ASSQGATGEQY
TRBJ1-2 | TRBV15 | - | - | ATSRDRLDSTRGYT
TRBJ2-7 | TRBV7-6 | - | TRBD1 | ASSLQPPGDRGYNEQY
TRBJ1-5 | TRBV5-6 | - | TRBD1 | ASSLGPGGVQPQH
TRBJ2-3 | TRBV6-6 | - | TRBD1 | ASSYSPGQGTDTQY
TRBJ1-3 | TRBV4-3 | many | TRBD1 | ASSLDPGQLSGNTIY
TRBJ1-1 | TRBV6-5 | - | - | ASSRGQNTEAF
TRBJ2-7 | TRBV19 | - | - | ASRYRDGAYEQY
TRBJ1-2 | TRBV19 | once | - | ASIPTGSGNGYT
TRBJ2-3 | TRBV7-7 | - | - | ASSLDIGGRDTQY
TRBJ2-3 | TRBV2 | - | - | ASRFPGDTQY
TRBJ2-5 | TRBV7-9 | - | TRBD1 | ASSPGTEETQY
TRBJ1-5 | TRBV9 | - | - | ASSVDGNQPQH
TRBJ2-7 | TRBV4-1 | - | - | ASKAREGKSYEQY
TRBJ1-2 | TRBV7-9 | - | - | ASSPPQGAYGYT
TRBJ2-3 | TRBV30 | - | - | AWSGGTRGDTQY
TRBJ1-2 | TRBV6-6 | - | - | ASGHQGTY
TRBJ1-2 | TRBV30 | - | TRBD1 | AWSDGTDPNYGYT
TRBJ1-2 | TRBV13 | - | TRBD1 | ASSPQQQGGLYGYT
TRBJ1-2 | TRBV7-9 | - | - | ASSLGEFGGGYT
TRBJ2-7 | TRBV2 | - | TRBD2 | ASSPSGGEQY
TRBJ2-1 | TRBV21-1 | once | - | ASSPLCPSHGCWNEQF
TRBJ2-1 | TRBV9 | - | TRBD1 | ASSELGGSSYNEQF
TRBJ2-7 | TRBV7-9 | - | TRBD1 | ASSARTGGYEQY
TRBJ1-1 | TRBV5-6 | - | - | ASSLQSYTEAF
TRBJ2-1 | TRBV29-1 | - | TRBD2 | SVWAGGGTSYNEQF
TRBJ2-1 | TRBV29-1 | - | TRBD1 | SVVDRTGAMSYNEQF
TRBJ2-3 | TRBV21-1 | - | - | ASSTSGGSDTQY
TRBJ1-1 | TRBV2 | - | - | ASSEGRLNTEAF
TRBJ2-5 | TRBV15 | - | - | ATSTWTAHQETQY
TRBJ2-7 | TRBV5-1 | - | TRBD2 | ASSFTSGGSSEQY
TRBJ1-5 | TRBV7-8 | - | TRBD1 | ASRLTGGGNQPQH
TRBJ1-5 | TRBV2 | - | TRBD1 | ASRLQGADGNQPQH
TRBJ2-1 | TRBV29-1 | - | - | STQGGAYNEQF
TRBJ1-6 | TRBV19 | once | - | ASSPEDSYNSPLH
TRBJ1-4 | TRBV9 | - | - | ASSVGGGEAKLF
TRBJ1-2 | TRBV30 | - | - | ARSTGGHSYGYT
TRBJ2-7 | TRBV30 | - | - | AWRTGVSYEQY
TRBJ1-2 | TRBV5-6 | - | TRBD1 | ASSSGTGGPRGGYT